Below, 21 T cell receptor beta chains from the same sample are listed, as sequenced in a study of beta chain features in type 1 diabetes. Isolated RNA was reverse transcribed in full, so expressed TCRB transcripts were sequenced. Data came from immunoSEQ multiplex PCR; TCRdb stores just in-frame clones and leaves some out. The sample comprises around 500,000 clones, 30% of which are singletons, and around 0.065% rests with the top ten. Sequencing was performed on naive CD4+ T cells from blood. Receptors originate from a man younger than 30 in good health.

This clone was counted between two and nine times. This chain connects TRBV18 to TRBJ2-1, with a tentative D call TRBD2 (6 bases). Germline values: CDR1 KGHSH, CDR2 LQKENI. This CDR3 is built from 14 residues. V was trimmed by 6 bases and J by 4 bases, leaving 13 bases between them. The CDR3 bases are TGTGCCAGCTCGTTCTCGGGAGAGTACAATGAGCAGTTCTTC. This encodes CASSFSGEYNEQFF.

The chain links TRBV5-6 to TRBJ1-4; D perhaps matches TRBD1 (6 bases). V was cut by 4 bases and J by 7 bases, with 14 bases left in between. The germline gives CDR1 SGHDT, CDR2 YYEEEE. The CDR3 is 14 amino acids. CDR3 DNA sequence: TGTGCCAGCAGCCCCAGGGGTGGCGGTGAAAAACTGTTTTTT. Its protein product is CASSPRGGGEKLFF.

As regards this clone: The identical CDR3 is also encoded by other nucleotide sequences in the sample. The V call is TRBV27, the J call TRBJ2-6; a weak D match, TRBD2 (5 bases). V gave up 8 bases and J gave up 0 bases, with 5 bases separating them. The CDR3 extends over 13 amino acids. Germline CDR1 reads MNHEY; CDR2 reads SMNVEV (reference sequence). The CDR3 loop reads CASRGSGANVLTF. In nucleotides, the CDR3 is TGTGCCAGCCGGGGCTCTGGGGCCAACGTCCTGACTTTC. The whole variable domain, filled in from reference TRBV27 and TRBJ2-6, reads EAQVTQNPRYLITVTGKKLTVTCSQNMNHEYMSWYRQDPGLGLRQIYYSMNVEVTDKGDVPEGYKVSRKEKRNFPLILESPSPNQTSLYFCASRGSGANVLTFGAGSRLTVL.

This sequence joins TRBV4-3 and TRBJ2-5; D not resolved. With 3 bases removed from V and 4 bases from J, the gap between germline ends came to 9 bases. The CDR3 runs 13 residues. Germline V gene lookup returns CDR1 LGHNA and CDR2 YSLEER. For the CDR3, the DNA is TGCGCCAGCAGCCAGAACATGGGAGAGACCCAGTACTTC. Translating gives CASSQNMGETQYF.

The gene calls are TRBV11-2 and TRBJ2-7, with D unresolved. The length of the CDR3 is 14 residues. Germline loops: CDR1 SGHAT, CDR2 FQNNGV. Trimming removed 1 base at V and 3 bases at J, with 10 bases between. The CDR3 coding sequence is TGTGCCAGCAGCTTAGCAGGCCTCCGCTACGAGCAGTACTTC. Its protein is CASSLAGLRYEQYF.

The V call is TRBV4-3, the J call TRBJ1-1; 7 bases match TRBD1. The germline V gene has CDR1 LGHNA and CDR2 YSLEER. Losses at the gene ends were 1 base for V and 4 bases for J; bases not matched to a gene: 6. This CDR3 region has 15 residues. In DNA form, the CDR3 reads TGCGCCAGCAGCCAAGTCCGAGGGGGCAGCACTGAAGCTTTCTTT. This sequence encodes CASSQVRGGSTEAFF.

The chain recombines TRBV25-1 with TRBJ1-1; the D is unclear. Trimming pared 7 bases from V and 5 bases from J, leaving 20 bases between. In germline, CDR1 is MGHDK, CDR2 SYGVNS. This CDR3 has 15 amino acids. CDR3 in amino acids: CASTRGIAMRTEAFF. CDR3 bases: TGTGCCAGCACCCGAGGGATAGCGATGAGAACTGAAGCTTTCTTT.

This chain links TRBV7-2 with TRBJ2-5; 11 bases map to TRBD2. Germline V gene data show CDR1 as SGHTA and CDR2 as FQGNSA. V gave up 1 base and J gave up 1 base; unmatched junction bases: 2. The CDR3 runs to 16 residues. The CDR3 reads CASSLGTSGPQETQYF. The CDR3 region has the DNA TGTGCCAGCAGCTTAGGGACTAGCGGGCCCCAAGAGACCCAGTACTTC.

The rearrangement links TRBV25-1 to TRBJ2-5, with TRBD2 as a possible D gene (6 bases). CDR1 is MGHDK, CDR2 SYGVNS, per germline. The CDR3 is 14 residues long. Trimming took 8 bases from V and 3 from J, leaving 16 bases between them. As DNA, the CDR3 is TGTGCCAGCGGAAGACTAGGGGCAGAAGAGACCCAGTACTTC. This codes for CASGRLGAEETQYF.

V usage is TRBV16 and J usage is TRBJ2-1; D may be TRBD1 (5 bases). Germline V gene sequence: CDR1 KGHSY, CDR2 FQNENV. The CDR3 contains 12 residues. Trimming removed 5 bases from V and 7 bases from J, with 9 bases in between. CDR3 nucleotides: TGTGCCAGCAGCAGCAGGGCGAATGAGCAGTTCTTC. As protein: CASSSRANEQFF.

The chain uses TRBV9 and TRBJ2-1; D might be TRBD2 (6 bases). The V and J ends lost 0 bases and 1 base respectively, with 8 bases between them. This CDR3 contains 15 residues. CDR1 and CDR2 (germline): SGDLS, YYNGEE. In nucleotides, the CDR3 is TGTGCCAGCAGCGTAGCGGAGGGGTCCTACAATGAGCAGTTCTTC. Its translation: CASSVAEGSYNEQFF.

V is TRBV5-1 and J is TRBJ2-1, with D unclear. The CDR3 covers 12 residues. Looked up from germline, CDR1 is SGHRS and CDR2 is YFSETQ. Trimming removed 5 bases at V and 4 bases at J, with 7 bases between. The CDR3 nucleotides are TGCGCCAGCAGAGTTGGGTACAATGAGCAGTTCTTC. It is translated as CASRVGYNEQFF.

The CDR3 loop reads CASSPGLAVGETQYF. CDR3 DNA: TGTGCCAGCAGCCCAGGACTAGCGGTCGGAGAGACCCAGTACTTC. This chain joins TRBV5-4 and TRBJ2-5; TRBD2 aligns across 10 bases. Germline lookup yields CDR1 SGHNT and CDR2 YYREEE (reference sequence). The CDR3 length is 15 residues. V lost 4 bases to trimming and J lost 4 bases; unmatched junction nucleotides: 7.

This rearrangement joins TRBV30 to TRBJ2-1; 7 bases align to TRBD2. The CDR3 loop spans 14 amino acids. Unmatched junction bases numbered 10, after V lost 5 bases and J lost 6 bases. The germline CDR1 and CDR2 sequences are GTSNPN and SVGIG (reference sequence). The CDR3: CAWGAGRRVNEQFF. The CDR3 DNA sequence: TGTGCCTGGGGGGCCGGGAGGCGGGTCAATGAGCAGTTCTTC.

The gene calls are TRBV11-2 and TRBJ2-1, with unresolved D. V shed 1 base and J shed 4 bases, with 5 bases lying between them. CDR1 SGHAT and CDR2 FQNNGV come from the germline V gene. The CDR3 is made up of 13 amino acids. CDR3 sequence (DNA): TGTGCCAGCAGCTTAGCACAGTACAATGAGCAGTTCTTC. Its protein is CASSLAQYNEQFF.

This clone was seen a few times. The chain uses TRBV10-3 and TRBJ2-7; possibly TRBD2 for D (5 bases). V lost 1 base, J lost 0 bases, and 25 bases lay in between. The CDR3 length is 20 residues. Looked up from germline, CDR1 is ENHRY and CDR2 is SYGVKD. CDR3 nucleotide sequence: TGTGCCATCAGTGAGTATAGTCTAACGCTAGCAGAAGGTCCCTCCTACGAGCAGTACTTC. Its protein product is CAISEYSLTLAEGPSYEQYF.

This clone was detected once. This chain connects TRBV7-2 to TRBJ1-5; no firm D call. This CDR3 is built from 17 residues. V lost 3 bases and J lost 1, with 16 bases in between. Germline lookup yields CDR1 SGHTA and CDR2 FQGNSA. The chain's CDR3 is CASSFGPERGSNQPQHF. CDR3 sequence (DNA): TGTGCCAGCAGCTTCGGCCCCGAAAGAGGAAGCAATCAGCCCCAGCATTTT.

The chain is built from TRBV28 and TRBJ1-2; D gene unclear. V gave up 9 bases and J gave up 2 bases, with 16 bases separating them. Germline CDR1 reads MDHEN; CDR2 reads SYDVKM. CDR3 length: 14 amino acids. CDR3 DNA sequence: TGTGCCAGTACATTGTTCCCGGGAAACTATGGCTACACCTTC. Protein sequence: CASTLFPGNYGYTF.

A single count supports this clone. This chain links TRBV6-1 with TRBJ1-2; no clear D gene. This CDR3 is built from 14 residues. V lost 4 bases and J 2 bases, leaving 11 bases between the germline ends. The germline V gene encodes CDR1 MNHNS and CDR2 SASEGT. This CDR3 reads CASSAGSANYGYTF. Written as DNA, the CDR3 is TGTGCCAGCAGTGCGGGCAGCGCAAACTATGGCTACACCTTC.

This chain links TRBV30 with TRBJ2-7, with 9 bases aligning to TRBD2. The J segment lost 7 bases and the V segment lost 3 bases, leaving 10 bases of the junction unmatched. CDR1 and CDR2 (germline): GTSNPN, SVGIG (reference sequence). The CDR3 is 14 amino acids. The CDR3, as DNA: TGTGCCTGGAGAAGTGTAGCGGGGGCTAGGGAGCAGTACTTC. Amino acids: CAWRSVAGAREQYF.

This clone was detected a few times. The same CDR3 also results from other DNA sequences found in this sample. The genes are TRBV30 and TRBJ1-5; D possibly corresponds to TRBD1 (5 bases). The germline gives CDR1 GTSNPN, CDR2 SVGIG (reference sequence). V lost 1 base, J lost 4 bases, and 8 bases lay in between. CDR3 length: 13 amino acids. CDR3 sequence reads: CAWSGQSNQPQHF. For the CDR3, the DNA is TGTGCCTGGAGTGGACAGTCAAATCAGCCCCAGCATTTT.